This TCR beta chain was recovered during a study of beta chain features in type 1 diabetes. The V end lost 5 bases, the J end lost 0 bases, and 5 bases lay between the germline ends. CDR1 is GTSNPN, CDR2 SVGIG, per germline (reference sequence). This CDR3 has 12 residues. General observations from the study: Patients with type 1 diabetes carried fewer insertions and had more deletions at their VDJ junctions. All four CD4+ subsets of Type 1 diabetes patients contained TCRB CDR3s that were moderately but significantly shorter.

The isolated RNA, all of it, was reverse transcribed, so expressed TCRB transcripts were what got sequenced. Generated by immunoSEQ multiplex PCR, the TCRdb table keeps only in-frame clones and is missing some. The table shows 160,000 or so clones, with around 63% occurring only once. This clone was seen a few times. Its antigen is still unknown. The sequenced sample was naive CD4+ T cells from blood. J is TRBJ1-5 and V is TRBV30; D is undetermined. The receptor comes from a man aged 25-40 years with type 1 diabetes. As DNA, the CDR3 is TGTGCCTGGGGCGATAGCAATCAGCCCCAGCATTTT. Its protein product is CAWGDSNQPQHF. The variable domain in full, with the rest retrieved from reference TRBV30 and TRBJ1-5, is SQTIHQWPATLVQPVGSPLSLECTVEGTSNPNLYWYRQAAGRGLQLLFYSVGIGQISSEVPQNLSASRPQDRQFILSSKKLLLSDSGFYLCAWGDSNQPQHFGDGTRLSIL.